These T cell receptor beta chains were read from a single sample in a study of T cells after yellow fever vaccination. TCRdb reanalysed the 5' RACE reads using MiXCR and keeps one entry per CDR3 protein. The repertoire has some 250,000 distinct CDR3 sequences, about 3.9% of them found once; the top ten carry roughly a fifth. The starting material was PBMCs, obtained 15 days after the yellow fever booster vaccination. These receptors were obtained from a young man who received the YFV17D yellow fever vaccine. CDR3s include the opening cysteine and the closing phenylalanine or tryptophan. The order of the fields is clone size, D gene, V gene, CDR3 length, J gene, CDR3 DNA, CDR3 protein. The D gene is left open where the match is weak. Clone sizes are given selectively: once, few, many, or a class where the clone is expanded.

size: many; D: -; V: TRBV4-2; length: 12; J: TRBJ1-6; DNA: TGTGCCAGCAGCCAAGGGGGATCACCCCTCCACTTT; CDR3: CASSQGGSPLHF
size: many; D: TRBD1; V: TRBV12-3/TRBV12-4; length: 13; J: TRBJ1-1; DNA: TGTGCCAGCAGTTTACACAGGGGCACTGAAGCTTTCTTT; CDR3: CASSLHRGTEAFF
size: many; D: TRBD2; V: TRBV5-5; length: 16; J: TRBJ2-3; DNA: TGTGCCAGCAGCTTGGGTGCGGGGGGGCCGGTAGATACGCAGTATTTT; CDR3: CASSLGAGGPVDTQYF
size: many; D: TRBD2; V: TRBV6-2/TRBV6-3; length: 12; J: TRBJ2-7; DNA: TGTGCCAGCAGGACTAGCGCCTACGAGCAGTACTTC; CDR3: CASRTSAYEQYF
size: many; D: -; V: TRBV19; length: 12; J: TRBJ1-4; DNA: TGTGCCAGTAGTAACTGGGGTGAAAAACTGTTTTTT; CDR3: CASSNWGEKLFF
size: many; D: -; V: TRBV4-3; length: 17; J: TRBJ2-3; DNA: TGCGCCAGCAGCCAAGAGTTTCCCCGTCCTTTCACAGATACGCAGTATTTT; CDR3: CASSQEFPRPFTDTQYF
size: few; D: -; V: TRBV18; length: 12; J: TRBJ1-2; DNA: TGTGCCAGCTCACAGAGGGACGGCGGCTACACCTTC; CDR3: CASSQRDGGYTF
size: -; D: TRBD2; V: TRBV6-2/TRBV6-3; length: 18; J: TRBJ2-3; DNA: TGTGCCAGCAGTCGAACAATCCCGGGACTAGTCACTCCAGATACGCAGTATTTT; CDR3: CASSRTIPGLVTPDTQYF
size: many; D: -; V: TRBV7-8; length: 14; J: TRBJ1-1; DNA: TGTGCCAGCAGCTTAACCGACTTGAACACTGAAGCTTTCTTT; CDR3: CASSLTDLNTEAFF
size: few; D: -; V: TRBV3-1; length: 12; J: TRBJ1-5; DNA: TGTGCCAGCAGCCAAGACCATCAGCCCCAGCATTTT; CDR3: CASSQDHQPQHF
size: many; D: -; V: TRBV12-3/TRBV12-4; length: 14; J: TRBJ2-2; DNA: TGTGCCAGCAGTTTTAGTACGACGGCCGGGGAGCTGTTTTTT; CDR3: CASSFSTTAGELFF
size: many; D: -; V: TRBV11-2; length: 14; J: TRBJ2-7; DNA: TGTGCCAGCAGCTCCTCACCGACCCCCTACGAGCAGTACTTC; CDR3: CASSSSPTPYEQYF
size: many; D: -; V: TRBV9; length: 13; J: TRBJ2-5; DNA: TGTGCCAGCAGCGTAGGCCAGGCAGAGACCCAGTACTTC; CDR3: CASSVGQAETQYF
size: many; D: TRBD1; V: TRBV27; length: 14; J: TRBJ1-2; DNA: TGTGCCAGCAGTTACAGGACAGGGGGAAATGGCTACACCTTC; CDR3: CASSYRTGGNGYTF
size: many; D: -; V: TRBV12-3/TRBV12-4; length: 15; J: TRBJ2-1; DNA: TGTGCCAGCAGTCCCCCAGGCAGCTCCTACAATGAGCAGTTCTTC; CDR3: CASSPPGSSYNEQFF
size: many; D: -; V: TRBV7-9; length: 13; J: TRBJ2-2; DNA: TGTGCCAGCAGCTCCGGGGAGGCCGGGGAGCTGTTTTTT; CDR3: CASSSGEAGELFF